This T cell receptor beta chain was observed in a study of blood T cells in healthy people across ages. Broader study findings: Measured against age, TCR beta diversity per million T cells decreased in a roughly linear manner.

The authors drew approximately 10 milliliters of peripheral blood from each donor. Each sample yielded at least 5 micrograms of PBMC total RNA. Trimming removed 3 bases from V and 1 base from J, with 16 bases in between. The V gene's germline CDR1 is SGDLS and CDR2 YYNGEE. CDR3 length equals 16 residues. To note about this clonotype: Antigen: not known.

Through a sample-barcoded 5' primer and a J-beta primer mix, a second PCR was run for about 7 to 12 cycles. The authors tagged each cDNA molecule using a template-switch adaptor with 12 random nucleotides. TCRdb re-called the 5' RACE reads through MiXCR, storing one row per CDR3 protein. The table lists 1.5 million to 1.9 million distinct CDR3 sequences, roughly 43% of them singletons, with just over 4% in the top ten. The J gene is TRBJ1-2, the V gene TRBV9; D possibly corresponds to TRBD1 (6 bases). This clonotype originated in a woman in her late teens or twenties in good health. Sequencing input: blood. The CDR3 sequence: CASSASGTPFNYGYTF. CDR3 nucleotide sequence: TGTGCCAGCAGCGCAAGCGGGACACCTTTTAACTATGGCTACACCTTC.